Below are 8 T cell receptor beta chains sequenced from a single sample in a study of blood T cell repertoires in COVID-19. Profiling relied on immunoSEQ multiplex PCR, and the TCRdb table lists in-frame clones only, not all of them. The table includes 65,000 to 85,000 clones, 60% to 85% detected once. What was sequenced was peripheral blood. The receptors shown here come from a woman older than 75 with active or convalescent COVID-19.

This sequence joins TRBV6-2 or TRBV6-3 and TRBJ2-7; D gene unclear. V was pared by 5 bases and J by 3 bases, with 14 bases between. The CDR3 covers 14 residues. Germline V gives CDR1 MNHEY, CDR2 SVGEGT. CDR3 nucleotides: TGTGCCAGCAGTCCCCCGAGCTTGTTCTACGAGCAGTACTTC. This codes for CASSPPSLFYEQYF.

The V call is TRBV5-1, the J call TRBJ2-5, with 12 bases fitting TRBD2. Per germline, CDR1 SGHRS and CDR2 YFSETQ. V gave up 4 bases and J gave up 2 bases; unmatched junction bases: 9. The CDR3 contains 17 residues. The CDR3 sequence: CASSPLASGGVQETQYF. The CDR3, as DNA: TGCGCCAGCAGCCCTCTTGCTAGCGGGGGGGTACAAGAGACCCAGTACTTC. Looking up the rest from reference TRBV5-1 and TRBJ2-5 gives the full variable domain: KAGVTQTPRYLIKTRGQQVTLSCSPISGHRSVSWYQQTPGQGLQFLFEYFSETQRNKGNFPGRFSGRQFSNSRSEMNVSTLELGDSALYLCASSPLASGGVQETQYFGPGTRLLVL.

The rearrangement joins TRBV12-3 or TRBV12-4 to TRBJ1-1, with D tentatively TRBD1 (6 bases). The CDR3 runs to 13 residues. Trimming pared 6 bases from V and 3 bases from J, leaving 11 bases between. CDR3 region: CASSIKGDTEAFF. CDR3 DNA sequence: TGTGCCAGCAGCATTAAGGGGGACACTGAAGCTTTCTTT.

Only a few counts were recorded for this clone. The chain couples TRBV4-2 to TRBJ2-1, with 8 positions matching TRBD2. The CDR3 covers 15 residues. Germline values: CDR1 LGHNA, CDR2 YNFKEQ. V gave up 1 base and J gave up 4 bases; unmatched junction bases: 3. The CDR3 region is CASSQAGLVYNEQFF. In DNA form, the CDR3 reads TGTGCCAGCAGCCAAGCGGGACTAGTTTACAATGAGCAGTTCTTC.

This clone has just one count. V is TRBV6-5 and J is TRBJ1-5, with 7 bases aligning to TRBD1. Germline CDR1 MNHEY, CDR2 SVGAGI. This CDR3 has 14 amino acids. The ends lost 6 bases at V and 0 bases at J; junction bases unmatched: 2. CDR3 loop: CASRQGNSNQPQHF. DNA for the CDR3: TGTGCCAGCAGACAGGGGAATAGCAATCAGCCCCAGCATTTT.

The sample holds a few counts of this clone. V gene TRBV6-5 combines with J gene TRBJ1-5; 7 nucleotides match TRBD1. The CDR3 loop spans 16 amino acids. V lost 4 bases, J lost 4 bases, and 10 bases stayed unmatched. Germline V CDR1 and CDR2: MNHEY, SVGAGI. The CDR3 bases are TGTGCCAGCAGTTCTACCCAGGGGGTAGGGAATCAGCCCCAGCATTTT. This encodes CASSSTQGVGNQPQHF.

The chain combines TRBV4-1 with TRBJ2-3; TRBD2 matches at 10 bases. V shed 4 bases and J 4 bases; nucleotides not matched to a gene: 11. CDR1 MGHRA and CDR2 YSYEKL come from the germline V gene. This CDR3 contains 17 residues. This CDR3 reads CASSPGAGGPVSDTQYF. The CDR3 DNA sequence: TGCGCCAGCAGCCCCGGAGCGGGAGGGCCGGTCTCAGATACGCAGTATTTT.

The V call is TRBV20-1, the J call TRBJ1-2, with D possibly TRBD1 on 6 matching bases. The CDR3 covers 12 residues. Germline lookup yields CDR1 DFQATT and CDR2 SNEGSKA (reference sequence). The V and J ends lost 3 bases and 4 bases respectively, with 9 bases between them. CDR3 residues: CSASRGSYGYTF. The CDR3 nucleotides read TGCAGTGCTAGTAGGGGGTCCTATGGCTACACCTTC.